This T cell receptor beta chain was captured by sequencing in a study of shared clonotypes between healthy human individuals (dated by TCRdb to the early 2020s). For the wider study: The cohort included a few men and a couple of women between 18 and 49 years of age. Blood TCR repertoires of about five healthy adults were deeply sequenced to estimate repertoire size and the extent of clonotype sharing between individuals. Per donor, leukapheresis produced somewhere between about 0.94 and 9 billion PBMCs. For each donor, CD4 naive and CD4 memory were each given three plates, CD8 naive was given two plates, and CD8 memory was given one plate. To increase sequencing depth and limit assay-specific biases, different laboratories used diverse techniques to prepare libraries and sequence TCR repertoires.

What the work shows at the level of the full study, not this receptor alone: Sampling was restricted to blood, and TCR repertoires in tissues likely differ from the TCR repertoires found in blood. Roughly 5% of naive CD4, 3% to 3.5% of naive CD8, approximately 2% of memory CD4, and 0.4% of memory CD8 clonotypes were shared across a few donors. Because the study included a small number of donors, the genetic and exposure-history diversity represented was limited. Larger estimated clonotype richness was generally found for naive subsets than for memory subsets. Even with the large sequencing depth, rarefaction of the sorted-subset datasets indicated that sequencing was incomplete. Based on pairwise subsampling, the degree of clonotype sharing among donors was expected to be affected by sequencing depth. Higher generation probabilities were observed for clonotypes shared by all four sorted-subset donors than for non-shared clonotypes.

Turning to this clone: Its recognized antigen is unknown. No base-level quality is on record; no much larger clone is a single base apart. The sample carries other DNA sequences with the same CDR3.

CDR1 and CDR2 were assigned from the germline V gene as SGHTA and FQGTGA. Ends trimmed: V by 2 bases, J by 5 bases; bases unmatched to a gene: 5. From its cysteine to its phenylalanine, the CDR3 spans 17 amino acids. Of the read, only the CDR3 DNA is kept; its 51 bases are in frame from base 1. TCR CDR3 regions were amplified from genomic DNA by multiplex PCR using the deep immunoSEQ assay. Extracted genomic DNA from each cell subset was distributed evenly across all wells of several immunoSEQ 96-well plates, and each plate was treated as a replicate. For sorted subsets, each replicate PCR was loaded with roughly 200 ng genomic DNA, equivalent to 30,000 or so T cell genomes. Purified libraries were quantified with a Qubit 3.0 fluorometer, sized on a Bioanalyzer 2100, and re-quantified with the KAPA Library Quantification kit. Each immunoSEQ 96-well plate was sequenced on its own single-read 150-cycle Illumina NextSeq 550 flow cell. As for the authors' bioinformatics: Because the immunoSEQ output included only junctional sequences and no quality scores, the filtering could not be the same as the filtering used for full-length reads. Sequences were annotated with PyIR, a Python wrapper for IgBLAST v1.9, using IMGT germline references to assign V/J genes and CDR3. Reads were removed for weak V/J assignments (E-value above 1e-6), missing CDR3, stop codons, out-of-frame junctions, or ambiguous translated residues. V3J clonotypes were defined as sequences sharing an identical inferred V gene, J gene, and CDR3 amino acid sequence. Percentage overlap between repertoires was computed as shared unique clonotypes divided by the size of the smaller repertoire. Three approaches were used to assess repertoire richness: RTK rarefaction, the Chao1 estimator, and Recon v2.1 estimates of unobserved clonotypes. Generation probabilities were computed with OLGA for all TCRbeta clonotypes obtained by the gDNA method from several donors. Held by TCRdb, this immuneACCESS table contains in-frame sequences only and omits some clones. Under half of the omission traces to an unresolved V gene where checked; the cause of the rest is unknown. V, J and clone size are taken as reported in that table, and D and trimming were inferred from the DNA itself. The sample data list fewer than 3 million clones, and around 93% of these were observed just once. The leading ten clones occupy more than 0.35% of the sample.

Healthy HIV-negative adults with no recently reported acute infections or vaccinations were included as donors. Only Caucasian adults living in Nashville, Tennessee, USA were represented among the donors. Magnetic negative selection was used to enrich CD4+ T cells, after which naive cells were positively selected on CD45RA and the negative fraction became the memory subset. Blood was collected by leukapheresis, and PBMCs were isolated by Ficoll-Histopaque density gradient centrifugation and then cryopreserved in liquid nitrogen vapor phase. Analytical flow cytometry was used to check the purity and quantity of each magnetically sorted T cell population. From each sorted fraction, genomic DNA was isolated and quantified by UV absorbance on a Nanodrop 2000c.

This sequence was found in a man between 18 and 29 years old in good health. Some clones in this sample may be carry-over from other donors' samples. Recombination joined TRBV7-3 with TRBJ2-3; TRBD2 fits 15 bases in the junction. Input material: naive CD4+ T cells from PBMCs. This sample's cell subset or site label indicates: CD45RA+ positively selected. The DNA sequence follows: TGTGCCAGCAGCTTAGGGACTAGCGGGAGGCTTGGAGATACGCAGTATTTT. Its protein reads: CASSLGTSGRLGDTQYF.